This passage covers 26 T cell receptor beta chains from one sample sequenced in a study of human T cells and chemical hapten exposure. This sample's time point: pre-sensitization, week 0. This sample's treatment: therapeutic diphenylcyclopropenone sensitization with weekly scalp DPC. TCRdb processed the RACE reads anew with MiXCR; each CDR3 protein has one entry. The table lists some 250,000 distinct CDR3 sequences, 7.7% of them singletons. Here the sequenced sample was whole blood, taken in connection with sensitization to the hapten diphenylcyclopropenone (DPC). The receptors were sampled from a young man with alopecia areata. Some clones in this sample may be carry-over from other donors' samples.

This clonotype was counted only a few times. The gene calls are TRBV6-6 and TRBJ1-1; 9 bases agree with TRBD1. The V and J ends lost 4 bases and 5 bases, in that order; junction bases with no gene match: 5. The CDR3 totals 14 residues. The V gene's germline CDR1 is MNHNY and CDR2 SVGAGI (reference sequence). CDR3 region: CASSSRTGVTEAFF. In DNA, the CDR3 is TGTGCCAGCAGTTCCCGGACAGGGGTAACTGAAGCTTTCTTT.

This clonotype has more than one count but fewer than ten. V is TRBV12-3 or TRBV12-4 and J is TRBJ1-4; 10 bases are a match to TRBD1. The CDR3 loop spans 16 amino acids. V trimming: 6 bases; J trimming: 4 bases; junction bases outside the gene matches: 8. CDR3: CASSRRTGGSNEKLFF. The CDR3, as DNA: TGTGCCAGCAGCAGACGGACAGGGGGGAGTAATGAAAAACTGTTTTTT.

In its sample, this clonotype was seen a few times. The CDR3 is CASRLPGQSNNEQFF. CDR3 DNA: TGTGCCAGCCGTCTTCCGGGACAGAGCAACAATGAGCAGTTCTTC. The V call is TRBV6-6, the J call TRBJ2-1, with 7 bases identical to TRBD1. The CDR3 spans 15 residues. Germline V gene data show CDR1 as MNHNY and CDR2 as SVGAGI (reference sequence). V dropped 8 bases and J dropped 5; count of bases not matched to a gene: 12.

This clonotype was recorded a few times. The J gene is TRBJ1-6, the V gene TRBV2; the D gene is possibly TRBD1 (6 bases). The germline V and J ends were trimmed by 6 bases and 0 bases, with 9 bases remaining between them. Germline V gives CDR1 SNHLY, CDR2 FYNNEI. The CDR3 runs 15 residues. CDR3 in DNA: TGTGCCAGCAGCGGACAGAGCTCCTATAATTCACCCCTCCACTTT. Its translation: CASSGQSSYNSPLHF.

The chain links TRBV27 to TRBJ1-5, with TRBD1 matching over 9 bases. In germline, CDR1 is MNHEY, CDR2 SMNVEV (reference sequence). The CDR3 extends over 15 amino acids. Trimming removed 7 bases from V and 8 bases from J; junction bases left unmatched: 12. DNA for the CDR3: TGTGCCAGCACCCTAACAGGGGGCCGCTTCGAGCCCCAGCATTTT. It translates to CASTLTGGRFEPQHF.

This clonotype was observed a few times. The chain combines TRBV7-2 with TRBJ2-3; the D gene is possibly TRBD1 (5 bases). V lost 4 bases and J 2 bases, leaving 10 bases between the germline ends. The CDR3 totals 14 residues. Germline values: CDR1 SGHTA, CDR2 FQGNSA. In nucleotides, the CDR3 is TGTGCCAGCAGCTCGCGACAGTCCACAGATACGCAGTATTTT. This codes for CASSSRQSTDTQYF.

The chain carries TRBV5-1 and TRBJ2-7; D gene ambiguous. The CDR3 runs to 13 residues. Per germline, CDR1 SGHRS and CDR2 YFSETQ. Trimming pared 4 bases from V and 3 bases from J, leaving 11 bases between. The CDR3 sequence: CASSVKTNYEQYF. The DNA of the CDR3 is TGCGCCAGCAGCGTAAAAACTAACTACGAGCAGTACTTC.

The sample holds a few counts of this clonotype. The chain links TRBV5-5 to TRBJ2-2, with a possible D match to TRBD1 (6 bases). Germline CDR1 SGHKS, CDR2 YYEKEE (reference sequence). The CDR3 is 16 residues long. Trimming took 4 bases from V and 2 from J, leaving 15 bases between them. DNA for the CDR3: TGTGCCAGCAGCGGAGACAGGAGTTTAAACACCGGGGAGCTGTTTTTT. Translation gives CASSGDRSLNTGELFF.

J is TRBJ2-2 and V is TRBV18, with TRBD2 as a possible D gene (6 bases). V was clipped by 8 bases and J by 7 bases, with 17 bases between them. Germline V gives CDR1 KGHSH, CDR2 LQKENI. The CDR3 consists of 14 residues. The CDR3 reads CASTGTVHDGELFF. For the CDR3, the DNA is TGTGCCAGCACTGGGACTGTCCACGACGGGGAGCTGTTTTTT. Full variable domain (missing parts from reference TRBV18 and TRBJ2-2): NAGVMQNPRHLVRRRGQEARLRCSPMKGHSHVYWYRQLPEEGLKFMVYLQKENIIDESGMPKERFSAEFPKEGPSILRIQQVVRGDSAAYFCASTGTVHDGELFFGEGSRLTVL.

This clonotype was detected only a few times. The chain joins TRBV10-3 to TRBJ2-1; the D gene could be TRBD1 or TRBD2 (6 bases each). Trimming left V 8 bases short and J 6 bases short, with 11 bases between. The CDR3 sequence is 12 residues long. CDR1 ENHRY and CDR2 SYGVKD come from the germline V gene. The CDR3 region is CAIRGGGNEQFF. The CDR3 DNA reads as TGTGCCATCCGAGGAGGGGGCAATGAGCAGTTCTTC.

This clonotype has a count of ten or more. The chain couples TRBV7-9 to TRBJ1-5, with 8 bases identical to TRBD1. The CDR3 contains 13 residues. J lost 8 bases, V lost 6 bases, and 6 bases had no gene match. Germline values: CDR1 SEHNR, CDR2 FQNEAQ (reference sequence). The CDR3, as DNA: TGTGCCAGCAGTAGGACAGGGAGTGAGCCCCAGCATTTT. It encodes CASSRTGSEPQHF.

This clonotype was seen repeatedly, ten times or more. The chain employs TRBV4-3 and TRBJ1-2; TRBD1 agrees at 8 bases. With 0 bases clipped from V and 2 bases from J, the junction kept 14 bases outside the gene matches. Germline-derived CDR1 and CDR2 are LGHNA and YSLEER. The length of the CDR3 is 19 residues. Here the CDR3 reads CASSQDLFSGGDLNYGYTF. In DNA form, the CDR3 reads TGCGCCAGCAGCCAAGATCTTTTTTCAGGGGGCGATTTAAACTATGGCTACACCTTC.

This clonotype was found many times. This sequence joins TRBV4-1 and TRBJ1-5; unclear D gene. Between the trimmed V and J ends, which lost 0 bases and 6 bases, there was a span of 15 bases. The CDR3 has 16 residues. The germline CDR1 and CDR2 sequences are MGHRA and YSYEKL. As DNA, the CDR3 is TGCGCCAGCAGCCAAGAACCTGGCCCCGAGTTTCAGCCCCAGCATTTT. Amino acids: CASSQEPGPEFQPQHF.

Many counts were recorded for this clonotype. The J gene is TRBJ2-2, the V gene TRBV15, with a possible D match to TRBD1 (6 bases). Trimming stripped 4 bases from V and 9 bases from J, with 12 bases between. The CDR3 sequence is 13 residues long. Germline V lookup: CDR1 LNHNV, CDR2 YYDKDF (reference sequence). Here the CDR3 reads CATSITRDRELFF. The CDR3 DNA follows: TGTGCCACCAGCATAACCAGGGACAGGGAGCTGTTTTTT.

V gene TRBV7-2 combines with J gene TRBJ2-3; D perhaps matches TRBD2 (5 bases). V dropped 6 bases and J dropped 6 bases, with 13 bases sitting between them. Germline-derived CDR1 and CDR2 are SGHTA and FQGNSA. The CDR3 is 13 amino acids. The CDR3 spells CASRLASPDTQYF. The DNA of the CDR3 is TGTGCCAGCAGACTTGCTAGCCCGGATACGCAGTATTTT.

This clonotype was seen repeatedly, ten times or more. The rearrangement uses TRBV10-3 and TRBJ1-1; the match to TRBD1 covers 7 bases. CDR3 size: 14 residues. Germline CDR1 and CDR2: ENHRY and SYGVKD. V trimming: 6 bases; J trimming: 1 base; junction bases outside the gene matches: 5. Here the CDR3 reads CAIRMTGQNTEAFF. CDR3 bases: TGTGCCATCAGGATGACAGGGCAGAACACTGAAGCTTTCTTT.

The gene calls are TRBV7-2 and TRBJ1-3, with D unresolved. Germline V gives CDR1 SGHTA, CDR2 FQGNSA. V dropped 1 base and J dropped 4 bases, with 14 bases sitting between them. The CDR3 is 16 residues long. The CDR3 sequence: CASSLVAMARGNTIYF. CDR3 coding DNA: TGTGCCAGCAGCTTAGTAGCCATGGCCCGGGGAAACACCATATATTTT.

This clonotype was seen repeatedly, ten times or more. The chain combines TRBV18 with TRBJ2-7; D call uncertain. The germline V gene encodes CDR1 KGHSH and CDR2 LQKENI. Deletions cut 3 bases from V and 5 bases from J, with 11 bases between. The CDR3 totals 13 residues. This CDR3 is CASSPGGTDEQYV. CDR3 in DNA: TGTGCCAGCTCACCGGGTGGTACGGACGAGCAGTACGTC.

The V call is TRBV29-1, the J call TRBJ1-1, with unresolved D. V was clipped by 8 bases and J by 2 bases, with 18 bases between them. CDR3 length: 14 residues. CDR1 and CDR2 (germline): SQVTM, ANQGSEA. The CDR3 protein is CSHKGGRPNTEAFF. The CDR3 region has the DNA TGCAGCCATAAAGGAGGGAGGCCAAACACTGAAGCTTTCTTT.

The CDR3 nucleotides read TGCAGTGCTGTAATACAGGACACAGATACGCAGTATTTT. Translated: CSAVIQDTDTQYF. The chain joins TRBV20-1 to TRBJ2-3, with D possibly being TRBD1 (5 bases). The CDR3 is made up of 13 amino acids. Germline values: CDR1 DFQATT, CDR2 SNEGSKA (reference sequence). The germline V and J ends were trimmed by 5 bases and 2 bases, with 11 bases remaining between them.

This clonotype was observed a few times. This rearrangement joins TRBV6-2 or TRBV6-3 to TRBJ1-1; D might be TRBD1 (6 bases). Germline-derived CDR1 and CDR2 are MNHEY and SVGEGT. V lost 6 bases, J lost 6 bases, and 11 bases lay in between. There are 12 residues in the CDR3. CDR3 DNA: TGTGCCAGCAGCCGCGGACAGCCTGAAGCTTTCTTT. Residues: CASSRGQPEAFF.

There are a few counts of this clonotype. CDR3 DNA: TGCAGTGCTAGAGATCACCACAACCGGGACAGGGGCTACGAGCAGTACTTC. Encoded protein: CSARDHHNRDRGYEQYF. The rearrangement uses TRBV20-1 and TRBJ2-7; 10 bases are a match to TRBD1. The CDR3 sequence is 17 residues long. Germline V gene data show CDR1 as DFQATT and CDR2 as SNEGSKA (reference sequence). The V segment lost 0 bases and the J segment 3 bases; nucleotides outside the gene matches: 11.

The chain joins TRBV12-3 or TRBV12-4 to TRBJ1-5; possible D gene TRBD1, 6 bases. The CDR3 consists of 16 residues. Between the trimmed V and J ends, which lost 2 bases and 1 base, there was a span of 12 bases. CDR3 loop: CASSLSPTGSNQPQHF. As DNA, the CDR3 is TGTGCCAGCAGTTTATCCCCGACAGGAAGCAATCAGCCCCAGCATTTT.

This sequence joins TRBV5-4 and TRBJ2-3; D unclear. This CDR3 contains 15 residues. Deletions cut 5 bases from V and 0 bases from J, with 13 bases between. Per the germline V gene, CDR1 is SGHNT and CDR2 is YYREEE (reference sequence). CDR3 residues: CASSRGYRSTDTQYF. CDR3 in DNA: TGTGCCAGCAGTAGAGGCTACAGAAGCACAGATACGCAGTATTTT.

The CDR3 region is CASREGGGRKESEKLFF. CDR3 bases: TGTGCCAGCCGGGAGGGCGGCGGCCGGAAGGAGAGTGAAAAACTGTTTTTT. V gene TRBV7-9 combines with J gene TRBJ1-4; D is undetermined. CDR1 is SEHNR and CDR2 is FQNEAQ in the germline V gene (reference sequence). The CDR3 has 17 residues. Deletions cut 8 bases from V and 7 bases from J, with 26 bases between.

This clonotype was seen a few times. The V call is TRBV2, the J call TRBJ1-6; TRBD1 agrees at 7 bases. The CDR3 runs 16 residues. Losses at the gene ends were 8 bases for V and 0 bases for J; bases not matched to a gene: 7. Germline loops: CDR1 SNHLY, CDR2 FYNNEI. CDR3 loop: CASQGQTISYNSPLHF. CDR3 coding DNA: TGTGCCAGCCAGGGACAGACAATCTCCTATAATTCACCCCTCCACTTT.